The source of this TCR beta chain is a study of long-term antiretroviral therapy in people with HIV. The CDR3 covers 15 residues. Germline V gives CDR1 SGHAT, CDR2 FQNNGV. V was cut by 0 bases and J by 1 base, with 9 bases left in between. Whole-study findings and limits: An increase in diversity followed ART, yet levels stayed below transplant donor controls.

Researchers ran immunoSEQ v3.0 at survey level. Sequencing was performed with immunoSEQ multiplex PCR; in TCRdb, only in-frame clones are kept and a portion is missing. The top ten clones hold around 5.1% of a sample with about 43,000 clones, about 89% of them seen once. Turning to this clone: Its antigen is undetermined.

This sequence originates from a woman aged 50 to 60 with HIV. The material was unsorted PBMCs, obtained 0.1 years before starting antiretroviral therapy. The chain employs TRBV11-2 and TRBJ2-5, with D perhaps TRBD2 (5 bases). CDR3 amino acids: CASSLDGSSQETQYF. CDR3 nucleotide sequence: TGTGCCAGCAGCTTAGATGGGAGCAGCCAAGAGACCCAGTACTTC.